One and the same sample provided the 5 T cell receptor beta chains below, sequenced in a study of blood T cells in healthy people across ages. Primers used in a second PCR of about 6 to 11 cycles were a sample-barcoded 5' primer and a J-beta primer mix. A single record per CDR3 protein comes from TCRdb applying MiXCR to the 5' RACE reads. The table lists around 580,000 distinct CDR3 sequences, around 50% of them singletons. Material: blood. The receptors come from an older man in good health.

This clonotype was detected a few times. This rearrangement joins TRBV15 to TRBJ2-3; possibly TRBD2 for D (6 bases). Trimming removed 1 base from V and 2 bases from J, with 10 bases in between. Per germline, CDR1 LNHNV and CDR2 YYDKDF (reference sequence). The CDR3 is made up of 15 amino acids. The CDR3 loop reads CATSRGSGFTDTQYF. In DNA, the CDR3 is TGTGCCACCAGCAGAGGTAGCGGCTTCACAGATACGCAGTATTTT.

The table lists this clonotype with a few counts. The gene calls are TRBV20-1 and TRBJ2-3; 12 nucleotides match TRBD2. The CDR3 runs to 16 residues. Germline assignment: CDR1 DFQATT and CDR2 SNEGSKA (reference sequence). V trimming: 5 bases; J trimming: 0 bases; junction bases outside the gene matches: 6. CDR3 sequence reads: CSASGLAGTSTDTQYF. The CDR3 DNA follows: TGCAGTGCTTCAGGACTAGCGGGGACTAGCACAGATACGCAGTATTTT.

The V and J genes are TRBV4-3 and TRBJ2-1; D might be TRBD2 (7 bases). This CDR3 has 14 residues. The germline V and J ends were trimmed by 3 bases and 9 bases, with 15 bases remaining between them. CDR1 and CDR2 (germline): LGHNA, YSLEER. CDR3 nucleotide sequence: TGCGCCAGCAGCCAGGGACGGGGGGCCGGTGAGCAGTTCTTC. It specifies CASSQGRGAGEQFF.

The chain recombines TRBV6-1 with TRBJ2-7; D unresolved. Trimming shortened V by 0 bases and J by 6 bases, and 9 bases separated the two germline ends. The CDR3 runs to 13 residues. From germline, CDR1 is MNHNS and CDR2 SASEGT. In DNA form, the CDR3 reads TGTGCCAGCAGTGAAGCGCGAGTGAGCGAGCAGTACTTC. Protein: CASSEARVSEQYF.

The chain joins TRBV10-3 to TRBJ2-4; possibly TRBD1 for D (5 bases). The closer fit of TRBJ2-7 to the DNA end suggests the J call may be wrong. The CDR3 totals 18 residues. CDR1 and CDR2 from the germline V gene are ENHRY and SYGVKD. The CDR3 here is CAISDPQGAAHLKCEQYF. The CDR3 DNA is TGTGCCATCAGTGATCCCCAAGGGGCGGCCCATCTAAAATGCGAGCAGTACTTC.